A selection of T cell receptor beta chains follows, all from one sample in a study of CD4 T cells in relation to SARS-CoV-2 and coronaviruses. Profiling relied on immunoSEQ multiplex PCR, and the TCRdb table lists in-frame clones only, not all of them. This sample carries roughly 68,000 clones, approximately 93% of them seen once, and the ten largest clones take 0.23%. The sample consisted of naive CD4+ T cells from PBMCs. The receptor source for this set is a human donor in good health. The CDR3 runs from the conserved cysteine through the conserved F or W. The order of the fields is D gene, J gene, clone size, V gene, CDR3 DNA, CDR3 protein. The D gene is left open where the match is weak. Not all rows give a size; the values are once, few, many and, for expanded clones, a class.

.,TRBJ1-1,.,TRBV18,TGTGCCAGCTCACCAATTAAGGGTGAAGCTTTCTTT,CASSPIKGEAFF
TRBD2,TRBJ2-3,.,TRBV5-1,TGCGCCAGCAGCTCCGGACTAGCTGCCGGGGATACGCAGTATTTT,CASSSGLAAGDTQYF
TRBD1,TRBJ2-5,.,TRBV5-4,TGTGCCAGCAGCGGAAGGACAGGGGCGGAGACCCAGTACTTC,CASSGRTGAETQYF
.,TRBJ2-6,once,TRBV18,TGTGCCAGCTCAGGGCTCCTCTCTGGGGCCAACGTCCTGACTTTC,CASSGLLSGANVLTF
TRBD1,TRBJ2-7,once,TRBV3-1/TRBV3-2,TGTGCCAGCAGCTCCCGGGACAGACTCTCCTACGAGCAGTACTTC,CASSSRDRLSYEQYF
.,TRBJ1-3,.,TRBV5-4,TGTGCCAGCAGCCCCCTCCCGCCGCAGTCTGGAGGAAACACCATATATTTT,CASSPLPPQSGGNTIYF
.,TRBJ1-2,.,TRBV5-1,TGCGCCAGCAGCCGGAGGACAGTTAACTATGGCTACACCTTC,CASSRRTVNYGYTF
TRBD2,TRBJ2-5,.,TRBV11-3,TGTGCCAGCAGCTTAGAGACTAGCGGGGAAGGAGAGACCCAGTACTTC,CASSLETSGEGETQYF
.,TRBJ1-1,.,TRBV9,TGTGCCAGCAGCCCCCACCAGGGAGACGGCACTGAAGCTTTCTTT,CASSPHQGDGTEAFF
TRBD1,TRBJ2-7,.,TRBV3-1/TRBV3-2,TGTGCCAGCAGCCAGCCCGGGACAGGTGGGGAGCAGTACTTC,CASSQPGTGGEQYF
.,TRBJ1-4,.,TRBV7-5,TGTGTCAGAAGCTACCGAGGAGCTGAAAAACTGTTTTTT,CVRSYRGAEKLFF
TRBD1,TRBJ1-2,.,TRBV6-5,TGTGCCAGCAGTCACCCGGACAGGGCTGGTGGCTACACCTTC,CASSHPDRAGGYTF
.,TRBJ1-2,.,TRBV4-1,TGCGCCAGCACTGCGGCGGGGGGGGCGCACTATGGCTACACCTTC,CASTAAGGAHYGYTF
.,TRBJ1-6,.,TRBV28,TGTGCCAGCAGTTGGTCGGTTATGGTCAGAGCCACCTATAATTCACCCCTCCACTTT,CASSWSVMVRATYNSPLHF
.,TRBJ2-1,.,TRBV7-3,TGTGCCAGCAGCCCCGGGAGCATCTACAATGAGCAGTTCTTC,CASSPGSIYNEQFF
TRBD2,TRBJ2-2,.,TRBV4-1,TGCGCCAGCAGCCAAGATCCAGCGGGGGGGCCGGGCACCGGGGAGCTGTTTTTT,CASSQDPAGGPGTGELFF
TRBD2,TRBJ2-1,.,TRBV7-2,TGTGCCAGCAGGAGGGCGGGGGACTACAATGAGCAGTTCTTC,CASRRAGDYNEQFF
.,TRBJ1-3,.,TRBV3-1/TRBV3-2,TGTGCCAGCAGCCAAGGGGGCTCTGGAAACACCATATATTTT,CASSQGGSGNTIYF
.,TRBJ2-6,.,TRBV5-1,TGCGCCAGCAGCTTGGGCCAGTCCTCTGGGGCCAACGTCCTGACTTTC,CASSLGQSSGANVLTF
.,TRBJ2-5,.,TRBV30,TGTGCCTGGAGTTTCCCCCCCGGCCGGGCCCAGTACTTC,CAWSFPPGRAQYF
.,TRBJ2-3,.,TRBV15,TGTGCCACCAAGGGGGCTAGCGGTGATACGCAGTATTTT,CATKGASGDTQYF
TRBD2,TRBJ2-3,.,TRBV5-4,TGTGCCAGCAGCTTATTAGCGGGGGGGAGCACAGATACGCAGTATTTT,CASSLLAGGSTDTQYF
TRBD1,TRBJ1-1,.,TRBV24-1,TGTGCCACCCGCACTAAGGTCGGGGACAGGGGACCTTTTCTGACTGAAGCTTTCTTT,CATRTKVGDRGPFLTEAFF
.,TRBJ2-3,.,TRBV30,TGTGCCTGGAAAGCTTTACACAGCACAGATACGCAGTATTTT,CAWKALHSTDTQYF
.,TRBJ1-6,.,TRBV6-5,TGTGCCAGCAGTTACTCCGCAGGGAGAAATAATTCACCCCTCCACTTT,CASSYSAGRNNSPLHF
.,TRBJ1-3,.,TRBV19,TGTGCCAGTAGTATTGCCCGGGCCGTTGACTCTGGAAACACCATATATTTT,CASSIARAVDSGNTIYF
.,TRBJ2-7,.,TRBV9,TGTGCCAGCAGCCCTCCAGACGGACTGGCAGAGCAGTACTTC,CASSPPDGLAEQYF
.,TRBJ2-5,once,TRBV27,TGTGCCAGCAGAGCTCCGGAGGGGAGGGAGACCCAGTACTTC,CASRAPEGRETQYF
TRBD1,TRBJ2-3,.,TRBV19,TGTGCCAGTAGTTCCGCCGCGCGTGACAGGGGAGGCACAGATACGCAGTATTTT,CASSSAARDRGGTDTQYF
.,TRBJ1-1,once,TRBV19,TGTGCCAGTAGTAAGACAAACATGAACACTGAAGCTTTCTTT,CASSKTNMNTEAFF
.,TRBJ1-6,.,TRBV5-1,TGCGCCAGCAGCTTGGAGAGCGTTAGCTCCTATAATTCACCCCTCCACTTT,CASSLESVSSYNSPLHF
.,TRBJ2-1,.,TRBV9,TGTGCCAGCAGCGCCACCATTGGGCGGGGAGCTTACAATGAGCAGTTCTTC,CASSATIGRGAYNEQFF
.,TRBJ1-1,.,TRBV6-6,TGTGCCAGCAGCAATTCCCGGGACACTGAAGCTTTCTTT,CASSNSRDTEAFF
TRBD1,TRBJ1-2,.,TRBV18,TGTGCCAGCTCACCCAGGACAGGAGGATATGGCTACACCTTC,CASSPRTGGYGYTF
TRBD1,TRBJ2-1,.,TRBV11-3,TGTGCCAGCAGCTTAGTACGGGACAGGGGGCGAGGAAATGAGCAGTTCTTC,CASSLVRDRGRGNEQFF
TRBD1,TRBJ1-4,.,TRBV5-1,TGCGCCAGCAGCGGAGGGACAGCCGGGAGGGAAAAACTGTTTTTT,CASSGGTAGREKLFF
TRBD2,TRBJ2-1,.,TRBV2,TGTGCCAGCAGTCCCCGACTAGCGGGAGGGCCGATCCCCAATGAGCAGTTCTTC,CASSPRLAGGPIPNEQFF
TRBD1,TRBJ1-2,.,TRBV5-5,TGTGCCAGCTTGCGGGGGGGTTGGGGACAGAACTATGGCTACACCTTC,CASLRGGWGQNYGYTF
TRBD1,TRBJ1-4,once,TRBV19,TGTGCCAGTACCAACCTCGGACAGGGGGCGCGCACTAATGAAAAACTGTTTTTT,CASTNLGQGARTNEKLFF
.,TRBJ1-4,.,TRBV5-1,TGCGCCAGCCGTGCCCGGACAGATAATGAAAAACTGTTTTTT,CASRARTDNEKLFF
.,TRBJ2-3,.,TRBV5-4,TGTGCCAGCAGCTTGTTTTCCGTTCCCGCGGGGGCCGACACAGATACGCAGTATTTT,CASSLFSVPAGADTDTQYF
.,TRBJ1-6,.,TRBV7-9,TGTGCCAGCAGCTTAGAGGCATCGGCTCCAATTTTAAGAGGTTCACCCCTCCACTTT,CASSLEASAPILRGSPLHF
TRBD1,TRBJ2-1,.,TRBV5-1,TGCGCCAGCAGCTTGGGACAGGGCTCCTACAATGAGCAGTTCTTC,CASSLGQGSYNEQFF
.,TRBJ2-2,.,TRBV15,TGTGCCACCAGCAGAGTGTTGGGGGAGCTGTTTTTT,CATSRVLGELFF
.,TRBJ1-2,.,TRBV6-5,TGTGCCACCACTTTACAAACCCTCAACTATGGCTACACCTTC,CATTLQTLNYGYTF
.,TRBJ1-1,.,TRBV14,TGTGCCAGCAGCCAAGATCTTCCGGGGAGGGTGACTGAAGCTTTCTTT,CASSQDLPGRVTEAFF